This T cell receptor beta chain was observed in a study of cytomegalovirus exposure and HLA in healthy donors. Study-wide points: A prior analysis recorded that most TCR beta V segments were productive about 87% or about 30% of the time.

V shed 0 bases and J shed 1 base, with 12 bases lying between them. Per the germline V gene, CDR1 is MNHEY and CDR2 is SVGAGI. The CDR3 runs to 16 residues. This clone has a single count. The antigen is undetermined. Both 60 Vbeta primers and 13 Jbeta primers went into the PCR. Sequencing used immunoSEQ multiplex PCR; TCRdb keeps in-frame clones, though not all of them. Counted here are 150,000 to 200,000 clones, approximately 85% occurring once; the ten biggest clones make up about 10%. The receptor was derived from a young man in good health and CMV-seropositive. The sample was PBMCs. V gene TRBV6-5 combines with J gene TRBJ1-1; no clear D. The chain's CDR3 is CASSYSNAIPNTEAFF. CDR3 bases: TGTGCCAGCAGTTACTCTAACGCGATTCCGAACACTGAAGCTTTCTTT.